This TCR beta chain was captured in a study of T-cell memory formation after mild COVID-19. One entry per CDR3 protein results from TCRdb running MiXCR on the 5' RACE reads. The sample comprises 200,000 to 250,000 distinct CDR3 sequences, over 9.5% of which are singletons, and approximately 3.3% rests with the top ten. The CDR3 length is 13 residues. Trimming shortened V by 7 bases and J by 7 bases, and 13 bases separated the two germline ends. Germline lookup yields CDR1 SNHLY and CDR2 FYNNEI. This clonotype has more than one count but fewer than ten. The sequence derives from a man younger than 35 who had mild COVID-19 (a few samples of this study predate the infection). Cell type and time point are not known. The sample was PBMCs or a T cell subset sorted from them (not recorded which). The rearrangement links TRBV2 to TRBJ1-4, with a possible D match to TRBD1 (5 bases). The CDR3 protein is CASMAGFSEKLFF. CDR3 in DNA: TGTGCCAGCATGGCAGGGTTCAGTGAAAAACTGTTTTTT.